The 25 T cell receptor beta chains given below trace back to one sample, sequenced in a study of blood T cell repertoires in COVID-19. TCRdb's table, derived via immunoSEQ multiplex PCR, lists solely in-frame clones and lacks some. This sample has some 200,000 clones; 81% occur once, and the top ten carry around 8.9%. Sequenced input: PBMCs or T cells enriched from blood (not recorded which). All receptors come from a woman in her forties or fifties with acute COVID-19.

The chain links TRBV11-2 to TRBJ1-6; 11 bases map to TRBD1. The germline gives CDR1 SGHAT, CDR2 FQNNGV. CDR3 size: 17 residues. With 1 base clipped from V and 8 bases from J, the junction kept 7 bases outside the gene matches. CDR3 DNA sequence: TGTGCCAGCAGCTTAGTCGGGACAGGGGGAAGGGATTCACCCCTCCACTTT. Protein: CASSLVGTGGRDSPLHF.

This chain uses TRBV18 with TRBJ2-6; D uncertain. Trimming removed 2 bases from V and 7 bases from J, with 12 bases in between. The CDR3 has 15 amino acids. Per the germline V gene, CDR1 is KGHSH and CDR2 is LQKENI. CDR3: CASSPGHLSANVLTF. The DNA for the CDR3 is TGTGCCAGCTCACCAGGGCACCTGTCAGCCAACGTCCTGACTTTC.

The chain's CDR3 is CASSLIYLNTGELFF. The CDR3 DNA reads as TGTGCCAGCAGCTTGATCTACCTTAACACCGGGGAGCTGTTTTTT. The rearrangement joins TRBV5-4 to TRBJ2-2; D gene ambiguous. Trimming shortened V by 1 base and J by 2 bases, and 9 bases separated the two germline ends. The CDR3 loop spans 15 amino acids. Germline loops: CDR1 SGHNT, CDR2 YYREEE (reference sequence).

DNA of the CDR3: TGTGCCAGCAACCTACTGGGGGGTGAGAAAGAGACCCAGTACTTC. This encodes CASNLLGGEKETQYF. The genes are TRBV9 and TRBJ2-5, with D maybe TRBD2 (6 bases). Germline V gene data show CDR1 as SGDLS and CDR2 as YYNGEE. This CDR3 is 15 amino acids long. Between the trimmed V and J ends, which lost 6 bases and 3 bases, there was a span of 18 bases. The whole variable domain, remainder taken from reference TRBV9 and TRBJ2-5, is DSGVTQTPKHLITATGQRVTLRCSPRSGDLSVYWYQQSLDQGLQFLIQYYNGEERAKGNILERFSAQQFPDLHSELNLSSLELGDSALYFCASNLLGGEKETQYFGPGTRLLVL.

V usage is TRBV29-1 and J usage is TRBJ2-3, with 8 bases lining up with TRBD1. Germline trimming cut 6 bases from V and 0 bases from J; bases unmatched to any gene: 5. Germline V gene lookup returns CDR1 SQVTM and CDR2 ANQGSEA. This CDR3 region has 14 residues. This CDR3 is CSVGTGASTDTQYF. CDR3 in DNA: TGCAGCGTCGGGACAGGCGCTAGCACAGATACGCAGTATTTT.

This clone was seen a few times. The chain uses TRBV24-1 and TRBJ1-2, with TRBD1 identical over 7 bases. CDR3 size: 12 residues. V dropped 4 bases and J dropped 6; count of bases not matched to a gene: 1. CDR1 is KGHDR, CDR2 SFDVKD, per germline. CDR3 loop: CATSDRGDGYTF. In nucleotides, the CDR3 is TGTGCCACCAGTGACAGGGGGGATGGCTACACCTTC.

The rearrangement joins TRBV7-2 to TRBJ2-1; D might be TRBD2 (5 bases). CDR3 length: 12 amino acids. V lost 8 bases and J lost 7, with 12 bases in between. Germline CDR1 and CDR2: SGHTA and FQGNSA. The DNA of the CDR3 is TGTGCCAGCTCGGACCAGCGGAATGAGCAGTTCTTC. This translates into CASSDQRNEQFF.

This clone came up once. This chain connects TRBV18 to TRBJ2-1; TRBD1 is a possible D gene (6 bases). Trimming pared 6 bases from V and 0 bases from J, leaving 18 bases between. CDR1 KGHSH and CDR2 LQKENI come from the germline V gene. This CDR3 has 17 amino acids. The CDR3 DNA is TGTGCCAGCTCCCAACTAGGGGGTATGAGCTCCTACAATGAGCAGTTCTTC. Translation: CASSQLGGMSSYNEQFF. The whole variable domain, filled in from reference TRBV18 and TRBJ2-1, reads NAGVMQNPRHLVRRRGQEARLRCSPMKGHSHVYWYRQLPEEGLKFMVYLQKENIIDESGMPKERFSAEFPKEGPSILRIQQVVRGDSAAYFCASSQLGGMSSYNEQFFGPGTRLTVL.

The genes are TRBV30 and TRBJ1-2, with 8 bases matching TRBD1. The trim removed 4 bases at V and 6 bases at J, leaving 7 bases unmatched. The germline V gene encodes CDR1 GTSNPN and CDR2 SVGIG (reference sequence). The CDR3 is 13 residues long. The CDR3 protein is CAWTWTGTNGYTF. DNA of the CDR3: TGTGCCTGGACCTGGACAGGGACAAATGGCTACACCTTC.

The CDR3 DNA reads TGTGCCAGCAGCCAAGAAAAGACAGGGGGAGGTTCACCCCTCCACTTT. Translation: CASSQEKTGGGSPLHF. This chain joins TRBV3-1 (or the pseudogene TRBV3-2) and TRBJ1-6, with 9 bases matching TRBD1. V dropped 0 bases and J dropped 9; count of bases not matched to a gene: 6. Per germline, CDR1 LGHDT and CDR2 YNNKEL (reference sequence). The CDR3 consists of 16 residues.

The chain combines TRBV19 with TRBJ2-5; 7 bases map to TRBD1. This CDR3 contains 14 residues. Unmatched junction bases numbered 8, after V lost 10 bases and J lost 0 bases. The germline gives CDR1 LNHDA, CDR2 SQIVND (reference sequence). CDR3 region: CATNRDRNQETQYF. The CDR3 nucleotides read TGTGCCACGAACCGGGACAGAAACCAAGAGACCCAGTACTTC.

This chain joins TRBV27 and TRBJ2-1; 7 positions match TRBD2. The germline V gene encodes CDR1 MNHEY and CDR2 SMNVEV (reference sequence). This CDR3 comprises 16 residues. The V and J ends lost 3 bases and 5 bases, in that order; junction bases with no gene match: 10. The CDR3 DNA sequence: TGTGCCAGCAGTTTCCTTGGCGGGAGTATCAACAATGAGCAGTTCTTC. Amino acids: CASSFLGGSINNEQFF.

The chain joins TRBV7-3 to TRBJ2-1; 13 nucleotides line up with TRBD2. Germline V gives CDR1 SGHTA, CDR2 FQGTGA. This CDR3 spans 16 amino acids. V dropped 2 bases and J dropped 7; count of bases not matched to a gene: 5. CDR3: CASSLAGLAGVNEQFF. DNA for the CDR3: TGTGCCAGCAGCTTAGCCGGACTAGCGGGAGTAAATGAGCAGTTCTTC.

The CDR3 DNA is TGCGCCAGCAGCGGCGGACAGAGCTCCTACAATGAGCAGTTCTTC. This sequence encodes CASSGGQSSYNEQFF. The chain recombines TRBV5-1 with TRBJ2-1; D possibly corresponds to TRBD1 (6 bases). CDR3 size: 15 residues. Germline V gives CDR1 SGHRS, CDR2 YFSETQ. Deletions cut 4 bases from V and 0 bases from J, with 11 bases between.

The chain joins TRBV29-1 to TRBJ1-2; 9 bases fit TRBD1. Germline V gene data show CDR1 as SQVTM and CDR2 as ANQGSEA. The CDR3 covers 14 residues. The trim removed 7 bases at V and 6 bases at J, leaving 12 bases unmatched. CDR3 nucleotides: TGCAGCGGGGCACGGACAGGGGAAGTGGATGGCTACACCTTC. Translation: CSGARTGEVDGYTF.

The rearrangement joins TRBV6-1 to TRBJ1-4, with D perhaps TRBD1 (6 bases). The CDR3 loop spans 14 amino acids. The ends were cut back, 1 base at V and 16 bases at J, with 19 bases in the middle. CDR1 MNHNS and CDR2 SASEGT come from the germline V gene. The DNA of the CDR3 is TGTGCCAGCAGTGAAGGAGGGGGGGGTACCCAAGGGTTTTTT. This codes for CASSEGGGGTQGFF.

The chain recombines TRBV27 with TRBJ2-2; D is uncertain. The CDR3 totals 12 residues. Germline CDR1 reads MNHEY; CDR2 reads SMNVEV (reference sequence). V lost 6 bases and J lost 2, with 4 bases in between. The CDR3 is CASSLNTGELFF. The CDR3 nucleotides read TGTGCCAGCAGCCTTAACACCGGGGAGCTGTTTTTT.

This chain uses TRBV3-1 (or the pseudogene TRBV3-2) with TRBJ2-1; TRBD2 agrees at 7 bases. V lost 8 bases, J lost 4 bases, and 17 bases stayed unmatched. CDR1 and CDR2 from the germline V gene are LGHDT and YNNKEL (reference sequence). This CDR3 is built from 17 residues. The CDR3 nucleotides read TGTGCCAGCGCCATAGGAAATGGGGGGGGTCGGTACAATGAGCAGTTCTTC. Residues: CASAIGNGGGRYNEQFF.

The gene calls are TRBV6-2 or TRBV6-3 and TRBJ2-1; maybe TRBD2 (6 bases). Per germline, CDR1 MNHEY and CDR2 SVGEGT. CDR3 length: 15 residues. Trimming pared 7 bases from V and 4 bases from J, leaving 17 bases between. The CDR3, as DNA: TGTGCCAGCACCCCAACCGGGACTGGGTACAATGAGCAGTTCTTC. Translation: CASTPTGTGYNEQFF.

The V and J genes are TRBV24-1 and TRBJ2-1; D may be TRBD1 (8 bases). Looked up from germline, CDR1 is KGHDR and CDR2 is SFDVKD. The CDR3 loop spans 15 amino acids. Trimming stripped 0 bases from V and 7 bases from J, with 12 bases between. The DNA of the CDR3 is TGTGCCACCAGTGATTTGGGACAGGGACTAAATGAGCAGTTCTTC. This gives the protein CATSDLGQGLNEQFF.

The DNA of the CDR3 is TGTGCCAGCAGTCGGAATAGCGGGGGGGCAGAGACCCAGTACTTC. Translating gives CASSRNSGGAETQYF. V usage is TRBV6-2 or TRBV6-3 and J usage is TRBJ2-5; 11 nucleotides match TRBD2. CDR1 is MNHEY and CDR2 is SVGEGT in the germline V gene. The CDR3 spans 15 residues. Losses at the gene ends were 5 bases for V and 4 bases for J; bases not matched to a gene: 6.

The chain is built from TRBV29-1 and TRBJ1-5; TRBD1 matches at 7 bases. The germline CDR1 and CDR2 sequences are SQVTM and ANQGSEA. This CDR3 has 14 amino acids. V shed 6 bases, J shed 0 bases, and the junction held 5 bases outside the gene matches. This CDR3 is CSVRTGDSNQPQHF. CDR3 DNA sequence: TGCAGCGTCCGGACAGGAGATAGCAATCAGCCCCAGCATTTT.

As regards this clone: This same CDR3 is encoded by further DNA sequences in the sample. V gene TRBV19 combines with J gene TRBJ1-5; TRBD1 agrees at 9 bases. The V gene end was trimmed by 11 bases and the J gene end by 0 bases; junction bases not matched to a gene: 5. Looked up from germline, CDR1 is LNHDA and CDR2 is SQIVND (reference sequence). The CDR3 contains 14 residues. CDR3 bases: TGTGCCGGGGGACAGGGCGGTAGCAATCAGCCCCAGCATTTT. This sequence encodes CAGGQGGSNQPQHF.

This chain uses TRBV6-5 with TRBJ2-1; tentatively, D is TRBD1 (6 bases). Trimming stripped 2 bases from V and 5 bases from J, with 13 bases between. In germline, CDR1 is MNHEY, CDR2 SVGAGI. The CDR3 totals 15 residues. The DNA of the CDR3 is TGTGCCAGCAGTTACGACGGCACAGGGAACAATGAGCAGTTCTTC. Translation gives CASSYDGTGNNEQFF.

The rearrangement links TRBV28 to TRBJ1-3, with a possible D match to TRBD1 (6 bases). The CDR3 spans 15 residues. Germline V gives CDR1 MDHEN, CDR2 SYDVKM. Deletions cut 2 bases from V and 2 bases from J, with 10 bases between. The CDR3 DNA is TGTGCCAGCAGTTTAGGGGGCGCGACTGGAAACACCATATATTTT. This gives the protein CASSLGGATGNTIYF.